The 13 T cell receptor beta chains reported below all come from one sample, sequenced in a study of response to subunit inactivated influenza vaccine. TCRdb processed the RT-PCR reads anew with MiXCR; each CDR3 protein has one entry. The table includes a few hundred thousand distinct CDR3 sequences, roughly 12% detected once. This sample was also put to use in a study of T cells expressing NK-cell markers. That study reports: In generating TCR beta cDNA, 5'RACE template switching with UMIs was used.

This sample comprised PBMCs from blood, obtained on the day of vaccination. The receptors shown here come from a man aged 45-65 years who received an inactivated influenza vaccine.

On this clonotype: Mismatch with germline at one junction end may stem from a read error. The V and J genes are TRBV7-9 and TRBJ2-7; 13 nucleotides agree with TRBD2. Germline CDR1 is SEHNR and CDR2 is FQNEAQ (reference sequence). CDR3 length: 12 amino acids. CDR3 nucleotides: TGTGCCAGCAGCCTAGGACTAGCGGGAGTAGAATTC. Its protein is CASSLGLAGVEF.

This clonotype was picked up many times. The gene calls are TRBV12-3 or TRBV12-4 and TRBJ2-3, with D unresolved. The CDR3 covers 12 residues. V shed 5 bases and J shed 3 bases, with 6 bases lying between them. This chain's CDR3 is CASSTRTDTQYF. The CDR3 coding sequence is TGTGCCAGCAGTACAAGAACAGATACGCAGTATTTT.

The CDR3 loop is CASSPGGNLGDTQYF. CDR3 nucleotides: TGCGCCAGCAGCCCGGGGGGGAACCTTGGAGATACGCAGTATTTT. V usage is TRBV5-1 and J usage is TRBJ2-3, with TRBD2 matching 8 bases. This CDR3 region has 15 residues. Germline CDR1 SGHRS, CDR2 YFSETQ. Trimming took 4 bases from V and 5 from J; bases not matched to a gene: 9.

This clonotype appeared a few times. CDR3 protein: CASSLSTTRSAETQYF. As DNA, the CDR3 is TGTGCCAGCAGTTTAAGTACAACTAGATCGGCAGAGACCCAGTACTTC. The chain carries TRBV27 and TRBJ2-5; a possible D gene is TRBD2 (5 bases). The V end lost 2 bases, the J end lost 4 bases, and 17 bases lay between the germline ends. This CDR3 is 16 amino acids long. The germline CDR1 and CDR2 sequences are MNHEY and SMNVEV (reference sequence).

This clonotype showed up just a few times. This chain joins TRBV25-1 and TRBJ2-2; the D gene is possibly TRBD1 (5 bases). The V gene's germline CDR1 is MGHDK and CDR2 SYGVNS. The CDR3 is made up of 16 amino acids. Trimming cost V 10 bases and J 2 bases, with 20 bases left between them. The CDR3 sequence is CATNDRQKVNTGELFF. The CDR3 DNA is TGTGCCACCAATGACAGACAAAAAGTTAACACCGGGGAGCTGTTTTTT.

V usage is TRBV29-1 and J usage is TRBJ2-3, with D tentatively TRBD2 (6 bases). Germline V gives CDR1 SQVTM, CDR2 ANQGSEA. Trimming took off 5 bases at V and 2 bases at J, with 17 bases between the two ends. The CDR3 is 15 residues long. The CDR3: CSVSLLAHHTDTQYF. The DNA for the CDR3 is TGCAGCGTTTCCCTGCTAGCGCACCACACAGATACGCAGTATTTT.

This clonotype was seen many times. The V and J genes are TRBV6-2 or TRBV6-3 and TRBJ1-1; perhaps TRBD1 as D (5 bases). Germline lookup yields CDR1 MNHEY and CDR2 SVGEGT. The ends were cut back, 7 bases at V and 5 bases at J, with 20 bases in the middle. The CDR3 has 15 amino acids. CDR3 sequence: CASIKNLGGRTEAFF. The CDR3 nucleotides are TGTGCCAGCATTAAGAACCTCGGGGGGAGGACTGAAGCTTTCTTT.

This clonotype came up many times. The V gene is TRBV10-2, the J gene TRBJ2-7; D is unresolved. Germline CDR1 WSHSY, CDR2 SAAADI. The CDR3 runs 14 residues. The ends were cut back, 0 bases at V and 3 bases at J, with 9 bases in the middle. The DNA of the CDR3 is TGCGCCAGCAGTGAGTCGTCCCGAGACTACGAGCAGTACTTC. Its protein is CASSESSRDYEQYF.

The CDR3 DNA is TGTGCCAGCAGCTTATATCTCGACGAGACCCAGTACTTC. Its protein product is CASSLYLDETQYF. The chain employs TRBV7-8 and TRBJ2-5, with no clear D. Germline V gene sequence: CDR1 SGHVS, CDR2 FQNEAQ. Trimming stripped 2 bases from V and 5 bases from J, with 9 bases between. The CDR3 is 13 amino acids. Combining the CDR3 with reference TRBV7-8 and TRBJ2-5 gives the whole variable domain GAGVSQSPRYKVAKRGQDVALRCDPISGHVSLFWYQQALGQGPEFLTYFQNEAQLDKSGLPSDRFFAERPEGSVSTLKIQRTQQEDSAVYLCASSLYLDETQYFGPGTRLLVL.

The chain links TRBV6-1 to TRBJ1-5; D gene ambiguous. Per germline, CDR1 MNHNS and CDR2 SASEGT. The ends were cut back, 7 bases at V and 6 bases at J, with 4 bases in the middle. The length of the CDR3 is 10 residues. CDR3 sequence: CASNSQPQHF. The DNA for the CDR3 is TGTGCCAGCAACTCTCAGCCCCAGCATTTT.

This clonotype has only a few counts. The J gene is TRBJ1-1, the V gene TRBV29-1; possible D gene TRBD1, 5 bases. Germline V gene lookup returns CDR1 SQVTM and CDR2 ANQGSEA. V dropped 5 bases and J dropped 3 bases, with 10 bases sitting between them. The CDR3 is made up of 12 amino acids. CDR3 in amino acids: CSVSGGDTEAFF. CDR3 DNA sequence: TGCAGCGTTTCCGGGGGGGACACTGAAGCTTTCTTT.

In nucleotides, the CDR3 is TGTGCCAGCAGATTGGAGGTGGGGCTCAAGTACTTC. This codes for CASRLEVGLKYF. The chain has TRBV7-2 and TRBJ2-5; possibly TRBD1 or TRBD2 for D (5 bases each). This CDR3 comprises 12 residues. Trimming left V 6 bases short and J 12 bases short, with 17 bases between. Germline-derived CDR1 and CDR2 are SGHTA and FQGNSA.

This clonotype was recorded only once. The V gene is TRBV24-1, the J gene TRBJ2-5, with unresolved D. CDR3 length: 14 amino acids. CDR1 is KGHDR, CDR2 SFDVKD, per germline. Deletions cut 1 base from V and 2 bases from J, with 7 bases between. This chain's CDR3 is CATSDFSGQETQYF. The CDR3 nucleotides are TGTGCCACCAGTGATTTTTCAGGTCAAGAGACCCAGTACTTC.